The next 21 T cell receptor beta chains were all read from a single sample in a study of OX40 agonist ivuxolimab in advanced cancers. Generated by immunoSEQ multiplex PCR, the TCRdb table keeps only in-frame clones and is missing some. The table shows some 5,600 clones, with about two thirds occurring only once. The source material was CD4+ or CD8+ T cells sorted from blood, sampled in a trial of the OX40 agonist ivuxolimab. The origin of the receptors is an adult with an advanced solid tumor such as melanoma, head and neck, liver or kidney cancer.

The gene calls are TRBV11-2 and TRBJ1-3; D unclear. The V end was cut by 3 bases, the J end by 1 base, with 4 bases between. The CDR3 covers 13 residues. CDR1 is SGHAT, CDR2 FQNNGV, per germline. CDR3 nucleotides: TGTGCCAGCAGCTTGGGTTCTGGAAACACCATATATTTT. It is translated as CASSLGSGNTIYF.

This clone came up a few times. The gene calls are TRBV2 and TRBJ1-2; TRBD1 agrees at 7 bases. The junction had 13 bases not matched to a gene; V was cut back by 3 bases and J by 3 bases. The CDR3 has 17 residues. From germline, CDR1 is SNHLY and CDR2 FYNNEI. The CDR3 spells CASSDGTGDWADYGYTF. Here the CDR3 DNA reads TGTGCCAGCAGTGATGGCACAGGGGACTGGGCAGACTATGGCTACACCTTC.

Sample share makes this clone medium-sized. The chain recombines TRBV27 with TRBJ2-1, with TRBD1 matching 10 bases. This CDR3 has 14 amino acids. The junction had 7 bases not matched to a gene; V was cut back by 7 bases and J by 7 bases. Germline-derived CDR1 and CDR2 are MNHEY and SMNVEV (reference sequence). CDR3 in DNA: TGTGCCAGCACGACAGGGGGCGCGAGAAATGAGCAGTTCTTC. Amino acid sequence: CASTTGGARNEQFF.

The rearrangement joins TRBV11-2 to TRBJ2-7; D gene unclear. Germline CDR1 and CDR2: SGHAT and FQNNGV. The CDR3 is made up of 14 amino acids. Trimming took 5 bases from V and 0 from J, leaving 11 bases between them. CDR3 region: CASSGPGLSYEQYF. Here the CDR3 DNA reads TGTGCCAGCAGCGGCCCGGGCCTCTCCTACGAGCAGTACTTC.

This chain joins TRBV4-1 and TRBJ1-3; D call uncertain. Trimming took off 4 bases at V and 0 bases at J, with 16 bases between the two ends. The CDR3 length is 17 residues. CDR1 and CDR2 (germline): MGHRA, YSYEKL. CDR3 sequence (DNA): TGCGCCAGCAGCCCCTCGGGCAGGCCAAGCTCTGGAAACACCATATATTTT. Amino acids: CASSPSGRPSSGNTIYF.

This chain connects TRBV25-1 to TRBJ2-7; 12 nucleotides line up with TRBD2. The CDR3 spans 13 residues. Germline CDR1 reads MGHDK; CDR2 reads SYGVNS. V was clipped by 8 bases and J by 2 bases; unmatched bases: 1. CDR3 in DNA: TGTGCCAGCTCTAGCGGGGGGGCCTACGAGCAGTACTTC. This sequence encodes CASSSGGAYEQYF.

The chain recombines TRBV7-9 with TRBJ2-1, with a weak D call TRBD1 (5 bases). The germline V and J ends were trimmed by 0 bases and 7 bases, with 7 bases remaining between them. The CDR3 length is 13 residues. Germline V gene sequence: CDR1 SEHNR, CDR2 FQNEAQ (reference sequence). The CDR3 bases are TGTGCCAGCAGCTTAGCGCAGGGAAATGAGCAGTTCTTC. As protein: CASSLAQGNEQFF.

Within the sample, this clone is medium-sized. The same CDR3 arises from other DNA sequences in this sample as well. The chain employs TRBV11-2 and TRBJ2-3, with no clear D. V lost 0 bases, J lost 0 bases, and 7 bases lay in between. The CDR3 contains 15 residues. Germline V CDR1 and CDR2: SGHAT, FQNNGV. Here the CDR3 reads CASSLEGRSTDTQYF. CDR3 nucleotides: TGTGCCAGCAGCTTAGAAGGGCGCAGCACAGATACGCAGTATTTT. The whole variable domain, remainder taken from reference TRBV11-2 and TRBJ2-3, is EAGVAQSPRYKIIEKRQSVAFWCNPISGHATLYWYQQILGQGPKLLIQFQNNGVVDDSQLPKDRFSAERLKGVDSTLKIQPAKLEDSAVYLCASSLEGRSTDTQYFGPGTRLTVL.

The J gene is TRBJ2-7, the V gene TRBV5-1; D might be TRBD1 or TRBD2, each matching 5 bases. CDR1 and CDR2 (germline): SGHRS, YFSETQ. V was clipped by 2 bases and J by 5 bases, with 17 bases between them. The CDR3 is 15 residues long. CDR3 sequence: CASSFGDREADEQYF. The CDR3 bases are TGCGCCAGCAGCTTTGGGGACCGAGAAGCGGACGAGCAGTACTTC.

The V call is TRBV28, the J call TRBJ2-4, with 8 bases that match TRBD1. Germline V CDR1 and CDR2: MDHEN, SYDVKM. This CDR3 contains 14 residues. V trimming: 5 bases; J trimming: 9 bases; junction bases outside the gene matches: 9. The CDR3 DNA reads as TGTGCCAGCAGTCTATACAGGGGGTTGGGCATTCAGTACTTC. Its protein is CASSLYRGLGIQYF.

The chain links TRBV21-1 to TRBJ1-3. TRBV21-1 is a known pseudogene. This CDR3 spans 15 amino acids. Here the CDR3 DNA reads TGTGCCAGCAGCAAAGATGGGGGGGCTGGAAACACCATATATTTT. Its translation is CASSKDGGAGNTIYF.

This clone was detected only a few times. The rearrangement joins TRBV7-3 to TRBJ2-1; 8 bases line up with TRBD2. Per germline, CDR1 SGHTA and CDR2 FQGTGA. CDR3 length: 17 residues. The V segment lost 5 bases and the J segment 0 bases; nucleotides outside the gene matches: 9. As DNA, the CDR3 is TGTGCCAGCAGCGATCCCGCGGGGGGCAGCTCCTACAATGAGCAGTTCTTC. It yields the protein CASSDPAGGSSYNEQFF. The full variable domain, completed using reference TRBV7-3 and TRBJ2-1, is GAGVSQTPSNKVTEKGKYVELRCDPISGHTALYWYRQSLGQGPEFLIYFQGTGAADDSGLPNDRFFAVRPEGSVSTLKIQRTERGDSAVYLCASSDPAGGSSYNEQFFGPGTRLTVL.

This chain connects TRBV19 to TRBJ2-3; D perhaps matches TRBD1 (6 bases). Trimming took 5 bases from V and 3 from J, leaving 12 bases between them. The CDR3 sequence is 14 residues long. Germline CDR1 is LNHDA and CDR2 is SQIVND (reference sequence). DNA for the CDR3: TGTGCCAGTAGTTCAAGAACAGGGACAGATACGCAGTATTTT. Protein product: CASSSRTGTDTQYF. Full variable domain (rest looked up from reference TRBV19 and TRBJ2-3): DGGITQSPKYLFRKEGQNVTLSCEQNLNHDAMYWYRQDPGQGLRLIYYSQIVNDFQKGDIAEGYSVSREKKESFPLTVTSAQKNPTAFYLCASSSRTGTDTQYFGPGTRLTVL.

This clone has more than one count but fewer than ten. The V call is TRBV9, the J call TRBJ1-1; D ambiguous. Trimming pared 0 bases from V and 4 bases from J, leaving 7 bases between. The CDR3 runs 13 residues. Germline V CDR1 and CDR2: SGDLS, YYNGEE. CDR3 DNA sequence: TGTGCCAGCAGCGTAGAGAGGAGCACTGAAGCTTTCTTT. Its protein is CASSVERSTEAFF.

The V and J genes are TRBV5-1 and TRBJ2-1, with D possibly being TRBD1 or TRBD2 (6 bases each). This CDR3 comprises 14 residues. The germline V gene has CDR1 SGHRS and CDR2 YFSETQ. Trimming removed 3 bases from V and 7 bases from J, with 14 bases in between. CDR3 in DNA: TGCGCCAGCAGCTACGGGGGCGGGAATAATGAGCAGTTCTTC. This sequence encodes CASSYGGGNNEQFF.

The genes are TRBV30 and TRBJ2-2; the match to TRBD1 covers 8 bases. The V gene's germline CDR1 is GTSNPN and CDR2 SVGIG (reference sequence). This CDR3 is built from 14 residues. Trimming cost V 6 bases and J 3 bases; bases outside gene matches: 6. DNA of the CDR3: TGTGCCTGCCGAGGACAGGGAGACACCGGGGAGCTGTTTTTT. This codes for CACRGQGDTGELFF.

This clone was seen only once. This chain joins TRBV28 and TRBJ2-1, with TRBD1 identical over 9 bases. Trimming cost V 5 bases and J 4 bases; bases outside gene matches: 9. Germline CDR1 MDHEN, CDR2 SYDVKM. This CDR3 is 16 amino acids long. CDR3 nucleotide sequence: TGTGCCAGCAGTACCCGGACAGGGGAGGAGTACAATGAGCAGTTCTTC. This sequence encodes CASSTRTGEEYNEQFF. Variable domain in full (rest from reference TRBV28 and TRBJ2-1): DVKVTQSSRYLVKRTGEKVFLECVQDMDHENMFWYRQDPGLGLRLIYFSYDVKMKEKGDIPEGYSVSREKKERFSLILESASTNQTSMYLCASSTRTGEEYNEQFFGPGTRLTVL.

The rearrangement uses TRBV10-2 and TRBJ1-1; D is undetermined. Per germline, CDR1 WSHSY and CDR2 SAAADI. The CDR3 covers 13 residues. Trimming stripped 7 bases from V and 1 base from J, with 10 bases between. The CDR3 bases are TGCGCCAGCAAGACCGGACCGAACACTGAAGCTTTCTTT. Its protein is CASKTGPNTEAFF.

The rearrangement links TRBV12-2 to TRBJ2-7; the tabulated D call, TRBD2, remains unverified against the DNA. TRBV12-2 is described as a pseudogene. The CDR3 is 13 residues long. The CDR3 spells CASSSGGAYEQYF. The CDR3 DNA is TGTGCCAGCTCTAGCGGGGGGGCCTACGAGCAGTACTTC.

Comment on this clone: In the same sample, other DNA sequences code for this CDR3. The chain uses TRBV9 and TRBJ1-2, with a possible D match to TRBD1 (5 bases). Germline-derived CDR1 and CDR2 are SGDLS and YYNGEE. This CDR3 is built from 14 residues. The V end was cut by 5 bases, the J end by 5 bases, with 16 bases between. CDR3 region: CASRATGLGYGYTF. CDR3 nucleotide sequence: TGTGCCAGCAGAGCCACAGGTCTGGGATATGGCTACACCTTC.

The rearrangement uses TRBV27 and TRBJ2-1; the match to TRBD2 covers 8 bases. Germline V gene data show CDR1 as MNHEY and CDR2 as SMNVEV (reference sequence). V was clipped by 2 bases and J by 8 bases; unmatched bases: 5. The length of the CDR3 is 14 residues. CDR3 sequence reads: CASSLGTRGDEQFF. CDR3 nucleotide sequence: TGTGCCAGCAGTTTAGGGACTAGGGGGGATGAGCAGTTCTTC.